This entry is about one TCR beta chain. Antigen unknown. This entry comes from a study of regulatory T cells in long-lasting Graves disease. Both iRepertoire HTBI primers and Arm-PCR of CDR3 regions were used to build the TCR beta libraries. TCRdb re-called the multiplex PCR reads through MiXCR, storing one row per CDR3 protein. The table shows approximately 290,000 distinct CDR3 sequences, with 20% to 25% occurring only once. Time point specified: persistent/refractory GD, antithyroid drugs over 5 years with positive TRAb. RNA extracted from PBMCs served as the sequencing template. Study-wide points: Persistent disease showed a preference for TRBV28, TRBJ1-2 and TRBJ2-5.

Germline V gene data show CDR1 as MNHGY and CDR2 as SVAAGI. The CDR3 covers 16 residues. The trim removed 3 bases at V and 1 base at J, leaving 8 bases unmatched. The J gene is TRBJ2-7, the V gene TRBV6-9; TRBD2 matches 8 bases. The clonotype comes from a female donor with Graves disease. The specimen was peripheral blood mononuclear cells (PBMCs), collected when the disease was refractory, from a patient treated with antithyroid drugs. CDR3 nucleotides: TGTGCCAGCAGTTACCTCAAGACTAGCGCTTCCTACGAGCAGTACTTC. The encoded protein is CASSYLKTSASYEQYF.